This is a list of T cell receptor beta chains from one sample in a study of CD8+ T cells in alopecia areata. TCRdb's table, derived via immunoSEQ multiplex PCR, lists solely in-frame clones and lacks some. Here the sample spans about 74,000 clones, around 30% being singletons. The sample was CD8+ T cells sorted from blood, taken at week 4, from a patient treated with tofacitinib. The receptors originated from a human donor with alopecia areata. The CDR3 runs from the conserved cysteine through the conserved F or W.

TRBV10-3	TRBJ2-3	CAISIAGGADTQYF
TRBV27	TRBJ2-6	CASSLGGANVLTF
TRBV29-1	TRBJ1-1	CSVSLNTEAFF
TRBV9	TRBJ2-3	CASSEFGVGGDTQYF
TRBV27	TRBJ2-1	CASSLAAYNEQFF
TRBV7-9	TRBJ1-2	CASSSGGKDYGYTF
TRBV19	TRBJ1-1	CASGEQGGDTEAFF
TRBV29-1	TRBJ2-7	CSVFSGDRGDEQYF
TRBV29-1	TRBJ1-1	CSVDFRTEAFF
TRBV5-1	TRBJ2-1	CASSWYLANEQFF
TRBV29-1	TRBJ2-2	CSVVEGGSTNTGELFF
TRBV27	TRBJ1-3	CASSFRGNTIYF
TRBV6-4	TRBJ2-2	CASSDSRENTGELFF
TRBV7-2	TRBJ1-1	CASGYRENTEAFF
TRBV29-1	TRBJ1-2	CSVESRVDYGYTF
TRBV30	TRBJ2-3	CAWSGTSGDTQYF
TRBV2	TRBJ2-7	CASSRGSSGSSYEQYF
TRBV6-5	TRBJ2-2	CASRAGGDAGELFF
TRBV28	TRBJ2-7	CASSPVGTSEAYEQYF
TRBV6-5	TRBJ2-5	CASSQSGRVETQYF
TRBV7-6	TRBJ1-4	CASSIRAASDATNEKLFF
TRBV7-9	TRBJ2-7	CASSFLPGQYEQYF
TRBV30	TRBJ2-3	CAWSTGQGGDTQYF
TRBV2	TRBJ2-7	CASSETSGRLDEQYF
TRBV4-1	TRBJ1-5	CASSQVIGQGQPQHF
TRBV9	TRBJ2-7	CASSITSVPYEQYF
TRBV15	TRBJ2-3	CATSRDSPDTQYF
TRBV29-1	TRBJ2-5	CSVEDRAETGEEGTQYF
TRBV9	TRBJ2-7	CASSVGGGEQYF
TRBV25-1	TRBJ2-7	CASSASFEQYF
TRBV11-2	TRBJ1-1	CASRLGGQAEAFF
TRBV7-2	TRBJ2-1	CASTADTYNEQFF
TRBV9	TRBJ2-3	CASSSGSGWTDTQYF
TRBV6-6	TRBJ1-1	CASSPGSGTEAFF
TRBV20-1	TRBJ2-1	CSARANEQFF
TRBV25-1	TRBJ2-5	CASSEMGPIRTALETQYF
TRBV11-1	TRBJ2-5	CASSHTSSGQETQYF
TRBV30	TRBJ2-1	CAWSMGTSGRGSAQFF
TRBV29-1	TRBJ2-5	CSVSGETQYF
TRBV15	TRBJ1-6	CATVRQGESPLHF
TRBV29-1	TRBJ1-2	CSVEEGDRAYGYTF
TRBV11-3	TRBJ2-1	CASSPRSRDEQFF
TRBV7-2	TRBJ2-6	CASSGTGYGANVLTF
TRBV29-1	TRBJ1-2	CSAVQGWGYTF
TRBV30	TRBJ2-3	CAWGQGPTDTQYF
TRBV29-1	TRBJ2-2	CSGAANTGELFF
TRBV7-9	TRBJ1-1	CASSSGPPEAFF
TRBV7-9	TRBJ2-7	CASRPTRGEQYF
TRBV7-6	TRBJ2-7	CASSPIGTGTLEQYF
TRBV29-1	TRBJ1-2	CSVEVVLVNYGYTF
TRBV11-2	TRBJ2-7	CASRPTGTGFASYEQYF
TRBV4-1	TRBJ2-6	CASSQAAGGTSGANVLTF